Below, 10 T cell receptor beta chains from the same sample are listed, as sequenced in a study of blood T cell repertoires in COVID-19. Here immunoSEQ multiplex PCR was the method, and the copy in TCRdb shows in-frame clones only, minus some. The table includes 50,000 to 80,000 clones, roughly 89% detected once. The sequenced sample was peripheral blood. The source of these receptors is a man in his sixties with acute or convalescent COVID-19.

The chain recombines TRBV7-3 with TRBJ1-2; TRBD1 is a possible D gene (5 bases). Germline loops: CDR1 SGHTA, CDR2 FQGTGA. V lost 1 base, J lost 6 bases, and 12 bases lay in between. The CDR3 has 14 amino acids. The CDR3 is CASSLNRGMDGYTF. The CDR3 bases are TGTGCCAGCAGCTTAAACCGGGGGATGGATGGCTACACCTTC.

The chain carries TRBV2 and TRBJ1-2; the match to TRBD1 covers 8 bases. The V segment lost 5 bases and the J segment 8 bases; nucleotides outside the gene matches: 7. Per germline, CDR1 SNHLY and CDR2 FYNNEI. There are 13 residues in the CDR3. The CDR3 sequence: CASSYGQGRGYTF. The CDR3, as DNA: TGTGCCAGCAGTTACGGACAGGGTCGCGGCTACACCTTC. Filled out from reference TRBV2 and TRBJ1-2, the complete variable domain reads EPEVTQTPSHQVTQMGQEVILRCVPISNHLYFYWYRQILGQKVEFLVSFYNNEISEKSEIFDDQFSVERPDGSNFTLKIRSTKLEDSAMYFCASSYGQGRGYTFGSGTRLTVV.

The rearrangement uses TRBV10-3 and TRBJ1-3; D is ambiguous. Germline lookup yields CDR1 ENHRY and CDR2 SYGVKD. The CDR3 sequence is 13 residues long. With 8 bases removed from V and 4 bases from J, the gap between germline ends came to 12 bases. DNA for the CDR3: TGTGCCATCCAGGCCGTTGAGGGAAACACCATATATTTT. It yields the protein CAIQAVEGNTIYF.

This clone was counted a single time. The chain has TRBV7-7 and TRBJ2-1; weak D call: TRBD2 (5 bases). V lost 3 bases, J lost 9 bases, and 12 bases lay in between. The CDR3 sequence is 13 residues long. CDR1 is SSHAT, CDR2 FNYEAQ, per germline (reference sequence). DNA for the CDR3: TGTGCCAGCAGCTTCCTGGAGGCCGGTGAGCAGTTCTTC. It yields the protein CASSFLEAGEQFF.

The CDR3 DNA reads as TGTGCCAGCAGCGGCAGGGCGGGGGGCTACGAGCAGTACTTC. Amino acids: CASSGRAGGYEQYF. The V and J genes are TRBV7-2 and TRBJ2-7; 8 nucleotides align to TRBD2. CDR3 length: 14 amino acids. Germline V gene data show CDR1 as SGHTA and CDR2 as FQGNSA. The V segment lost 5 bases and the J segment 3 bases; nucleotides outside the gene matches: 6.

This sequence joins TRBV2 and TRBJ1-5, with 8 positions matching TRBD1. Germline V CDR1 and CDR2: SNHLY, FYNNEI. The CDR3 is made up of 13 amino acids. The junction had 1 base not matched to a gene; V was cut back by 6 bases and J by 3 bases. The CDR3 nucleotides are TGTGCCAGCAGGGGACAGGTCAATCAGCCCCAGCATTTT. Translation: CASRGQVNQPQHF.

The rearrangement links TRBV29-1 to TRBJ2-1; 7 nucleotides align to TRBD1. The J segment lost 6 bases and the V segment lost 4 bases, leaving 12 bases of the junction unmatched. This CDR3 is 15 amino acids long. CDR1 is SQVTM and CDR2 is ANQGSEA in the germline V gene. The CDR3 nucleotides read TGCAGCGTTGGGAATGACAGGGCCCGCGGCAATGAGCAGTTCTTC. It encodes CSVGNDRARGNEQFF.

The chain links TRBV5-4 to TRBJ1-1; D call uncertain. CDR1 and CDR2 from the germline V gene are SGHNT and YYREEE (reference sequence). The CDR3 runs to 15 residues. V was trimmed by 7 bases and J by 0 bases, leaving 16 bases between them. CDR3 protein: CASRWASDMNTEAFF. CDR3 coding DNA: TGTGCCAGCCGATGGGCCTCCGACATGAACACTGAAGCTTTCTTT.

The chain is built from TRBV24-1 and TRBJ2-5, with TRBD2 matching over 8 bases. The CDR3 loop spans 20 amino acids. Trimming took 4 bases from V and 1 from J; bases not matched to a gene: 19. Germline V CDR1 and CDR2: KGHDR, SFDVKD. In DNA form, the CDR3 reads TGTGCCACCAGTGACCCCCTGGGGGAACTAGCGGTAAGGGGCCAAGAGACCCAGTACTTC. Translating gives CATSDPLGELAVRGQETQYF.

This chain uses TRBV19 with TRBJ1-5; D not certain. Trimming removed 3 bases from V and 6 bases from J, with 6 bases in between. The CDR3 has 12 residues. Per germline, CDR1 LNHDA and CDR2 SQIVND (reference sequence). The CDR3, as DNA: TGTGCCAGTAGTATTGGGCGTCAGCCCCAGCATTTT. Translating it yields CASSIGRQPQHF.